The T cell receptor (beta chain) described here comes from a study of blood T cell repertoires in COVID-19. Study-level information: COVID-19 samples from acute and convalescent phases originated in the United States, Italy and Spain.

V was pared by 3 bases and J by 0 bases, with 12 bases between. Germline V gives CDR1 MNHNS, CDR2 SASEGT. The CDR3 loop spans 16 amino acids. Original analysis: Reference gene primers were amplified, and this amplification served to estimate nucleated cell counts. The method was immunoSEQ multiplex PCR; TCRdb's version includes in-frame clones alone and lacks a portion of them. V and J calls and clone size come straight from that table; D and trimming were deduced from the DNA. The table shows about 70,000 clones, with 80% to 85% occurring only once. The specimen sequenced was peripheral blood. V and J are TRBV6-1 and TRBJ2-1, with D perhaps TRBD2 (5 bases). The TCR comes from a woman in her fifties or sixties with acute or convalescent COVID-19. The DNA of the CDR3 is TGTGCCAGCAGTGAGGCGGGCCATAGCTCCTACAATGAGCAGTTCTTC. It translates to CASSEAGHSSYNEQFF.